The 29 T cell receptor beta chains in this list originate from one sample, sequenced in a study of control samples from healthy donors and cancer patients. Libraries were prepared by immunoSEQ multiplex PCR; TCRdb keeps only in-frame clonotypes and omits some of them. This sample has tens of thousands of clones, with under 85% found just once. Sequences were obtained from blood. These receptor sequences come from a man between 60 and 70 years old in good health.

This sequence joins TRBV4-1 and TRBJ2-7, with 7 bases lining up with TRBD2. From germline, CDR1 is MGHRA and CDR2 YSYEKL. V dropped 0 bases and J dropped 3; count of bases not matched to a gene: 5. This CDR3 has 15 residues. The CDR3: CASSQDSGGGYEQYF. CDR3 nucleotide sequence: TGCGCCAGCAGCCAAGACTCGGGAGGAGGCTACGAGCAGTACTTC.

The rearrangement joins TRBV6-5 to TRBJ2-3, with a tentative D call TRBD1 (5 bases). Germline values: CDR1 MNHEY, CDR2 SVGAGI. Trimming pared 5 bases from V and 5 bases from J, leaving 14 bases between. The CDR3 is made up of 14 amino acids. CDR3 bases: TGTGCCAGCAGTCTGCAGGGCTTACGAGATACGCAGTATTTT. Translation gives CASSLQGLRDTQYF.

This chain links TRBV6-6 with TRBJ2-4; TRBD1 agrees at 8 bases. The trim removed 6 bases at V and 3 bases at J, leaving 22 bases unmatched. The germline CDR1 and CDR2 sequences are MNHNY and SVGAGI (reference sequence). The CDR3 extends over 20 amino acids. The CDR3 coding sequence is TGTGCCAGCAGCCACAGCCAGGGGGCGCAGGTCTCCAGCGTCAAAAACATTCAGTACTTC. This encodes CASSHSQGAQVSSVKNIQYF.

The chain uses TRBV18 and TRBJ1-1; the match to TRBD1 covers 7 bases. Per germline, CDR1 KGHSH and CDR2 LQKENI. The V segment lost 6 bases and the J segment 1 base; nucleotides outside the gene matches: 2. There are 13 residues in the CDR3. The CDR3 DNA reads TGTGCCAGCTCGACAGGGCAGAACACTGAAGCTTTCTTT. It translates to CASSTGQNTEAFF.

The chain carries TRBV7-2 and TRBJ1-1; D is unresolved. Looked up from germline, CDR1 is SGHTA and CDR2 is FQGNSA. The CDR3 is 12 residues long. V shed 10 bases and J shed 0 bases, with 9 bases lying between them. CDR3 sequence (DNA): TGTGCCACCCGGACGGTGAACACTGAAGCTTTCTTT. It codes for CATRTVNTEAFF.

J is TRBJ2-2 and V is TRBV29-1; TRBD2 agrees at 7 bases. The CDR3 totals 13 residues. Germline V gene sequence: CDR1 SQVTM, CDR2 ANQGSEA. V lost 7 bases to trimming and J lost 0 bases; unmatched junction nucleotides: 2. CDR3 sequence reads: CSGSGTNTGELFF. Written as DNA, the CDR3 is TGCAGCGGGAGCGGGACGAACACCGGGGAGCTGTTTTTT.

The chain carries TRBV29-1 and TRBJ1-5, with TRBD1 identical over 9 bases. Trimming cost V 6 bases and J 4 bases; bases outside gene matches: 4. This CDR3 has 13 amino acids. CDR1 SQVTM and CDR2 ANQGSEA come from the germline V gene. The CDR3 spells CSVVDRGNQPQHF. In DNA, the CDR3 is TGCAGCGTCGTCGACAGGGGGAATCAGCCCCAGCATTTT.

The genes are TRBV27 and TRBJ2-7; TRBD2 matches 11 bases. CDR3 length: 17 residues. V shed 4 bases and J 2 bases; nucleotides not matched to a gene: 10. Germline V gene sequence: CDR1 MNHEY, CDR2 SMNVEV (reference sequence). The CDR3 bases are TGTGCCAGCAGTTCCCACCCCGGACTAGCGGGCACCTACGAGCAGTACTTC. Amino acids: CASSSHPGLAGTYEQYF.

The chain carries TRBV6-6 and TRBJ2-2, with TRBD2 matching 13 bases. In germline, CDR1 is MNHNY, CDR2 SVGAGI (reference sequence). This CDR3 spans 16 amino acids. Trimming removed 7 bases from V and 9 bases from J; junction bases left unmatched: 11. CDR3 sequence (DNA): TGTGCCAGCATCCCGGGACTAGCGGGACCCCTCCGGGAGCTGTTTTTT. Protein sequence: CASIPGLAGPLRELFF.

The chain employs TRBV24-1 and TRBJ1-3; D is possibly TRBD1 (5 bases). The CDR3 runs to 16 residues. V lost 2 bases and J 2 bases, leaving 12 bases between the germline ends. Germline values: CDR1 KGHDR, CDR2 SFDVKD. CDR3 amino acids: CATSDSLDRTGNTIYF. CDR3 in DNA: TGTGCCACCAGTGATTCGCTAGACAGAACTGGAAACACCATATATTTT.

Here the CDR3 reads CASTRASPATQYF. The CDR3 bases are TGTGCCAGCACCCGGGCCTCCCCGGCGACCCAGTACTTC. The chain couples TRBV6-5 to TRBJ2-5; D gene ambiguous. Germline CDR1 reads MNHEY; CDR2 reads SVGAGI. V lost 7 bases and J 7 bases, leaving 16 bases between the germline ends. The CDR3 extends over 13 amino acids.

The chain has TRBV6-4 and TRBJ2-2; D might be TRBD2 (6 bases). In germline, CDR1 is MRHNA, CDR2 SNTAGT. Between the trimmed V and J ends, which lost 0 bases and 5 bases, there was a span of 22 bases. The CDR3 covers 19 residues. The CDR3 spells CASSDSRIRFGSGTGELFF. The CDR3 DNA reads as TGTGCCAGCAGTGACTCTAGAATACGCTTCGGGAGCGGAACCGGGGAGCTGTTTTTT.

V gene TRBV5-1 combines with J gene TRBJ2-3; D ambiguous. The CDR3 contains 15 residues. The V and J ends lost 0 bases and 2 bases respectively, with 10 bases between them. Germline lookup yields CDR1 SGHRS and CDR2 YFSETQ. The CDR3 coding sequence is TGCGCCAGCAGCTTGGAAGTCCCCCCCACAGATACGCAGTATTTT. It yields the protein CASSLEVPPTDTQYF.

The rearrangement links TRBV28 to TRBJ1-5, with a possible D match to TRBD1 (5 bases). Trimming left V 6 bases short and J 3 bases short, with 12 bases between. Germline CDR1 reads MDHEN; CDR2 reads SYDVKM. The CDR3 is 14 amino acids. CDR3 residues: CASRFRGDNQPQHF. The CDR3 DNA sequence: TGTGCCAGCAGGTTTCGGGGGGACAATCAGCCCCAGCATTTT. Full variable domain (outside the CDR3, taken from reference TRBV28 and TRBJ1-5): DVKVTQSSRYLVKRTGEKVFLECVQDMDHENMFWYRQDPGLGLRLIYFSYDVKMKEKGDIPEGYSVSREKKERFSLILESASTNQTSMYLCASRFRGDNQPQHFGDGTRLSIL.

The chain links TRBV9 to TRBJ2-1; 8 bases line up with TRBD2. CDR1 is SGDLS and CDR2 is YYNGEE in the germline V gene. The length of the CDR3 is 20 residues. V trimming: 0 bases; J trimming: 0 bases; junction bases outside the gene matches: 14. The chain's CDR3 is CASSVAEGGRSRSSYNEQFF. The CDR3 coding sequence is TGTGCCAGCAGCGTAGCAGAGGGCGGGAGGTCCCGGAGCTCCTACAATGAGCAGTTCTTC.

The chain employs TRBV5-6 and TRBJ1-3; TRBD1 agrees at 7 bases. The junction had 9 bases not matched to a gene; V was cut back by 3 bases and J by 0 bases. Germline values: CDR1 SGHDT, CDR2 YYEEEE. The CDR3 runs to 17 residues. CDR3 DNA sequence: TGTGCCAGCAGCTGGTATGGAGGGGACAGCTCTGGAAACACCATATATTTT. As protein: CASSWYGGDSSGNTIYF.

V is TRBV4-2 and J is TRBJ2-3; TRBD2 matches 10 bases. Trimming cost V 0 bases and J 2 bases; bases outside gene matches: 8. Per germline, CDR1 LGHNA and CDR2 YNFKEQ. The CDR3 length is 18 residues. The CDR3 region is CASSQELVLAGYTDTQYF. CDR3 coding DNA: TGTGCCAGCAGCCAAGAACTGGTACTAGCGGGATACACAGATACGCAGTATTTT.

In this sample, this clone turned up a few times. The V call is TRBV3-1 (or the pseudogene TRBV3-2), the J call TRBJ2-7, with 9 positions matching TRBD2. This CDR3 has 17 residues. The germline gives CDR1 LGHDT, CDR2 YNNKEL (reference sequence). After removal of 0 bases from V and 2 bases from J, the junction contained 8 bases not matched to a gene. DNA for the CDR3: TGTGCCAGCAGCCAAGAGGCTAGCGGGGATTTTACCTACGAGCAGTACTTC. Amino acid sequence: CASSQEASGDFTYEQYF.

The rearrangement links TRBV5-1 to TRBJ2-7; the match to TRBD1 covers 9 bases. The CDR3 sequence is 14 residues long. V dropped 5 bases and J dropped 6; count of bases not matched to a gene: 9. Germline V gene lookup returns CDR1 SGHRS and CDR2 YFSETQ. CDR3 sequence: CASSSGTGITEQYF. DNA for the CDR3: TGCGCCAGCAGTTCCGGGACAGGGATCACCGAGCAGTACTTC.

The chain has TRBV6-2 or TRBV6-3 and TRBJ2-7, with 10 positions matching TRBD1. Germline loops: CDR1 MNHEY, CDR2 SVGEGT. Trimming cost V 6 bases and J 5 bases; bases outside gene matches: 10. This CDR3 has 15 amino acids. CDR3 sequence: CASSRRGTGVNEQYF. The CDR3 region has the DNA TGTGCCAGCAGCCGACGAGGGACAGGGGTTAACGAGCAGTACTTC.

V gene TRBV7-2 combines with J gene TRBJ2-1, with 11 positions matching TRBD2. J was trimmed by 6 bases and V by 2 bases; bases with no gene match: 6. CDR1 and CDR2 (germline): SGHTA, FQGNSA. The length of the CDR3 is 16 residues. Here the CDR3 DNA reads TGTGCCAGCAGCTTACCCTTAACTAGCGGGGGCAATGAGCAGTTCTTC. It is translated as CASSLPLTSGGNEQFF.

The chain is built from TRBV19 and TRBJ1-2; D remains unclear. The CDR3 runs 15 residues. The germline V gene has CDR1 LNHDA and CDR2 SQIVND (reference sequence). Deletions cut 6 bases from V and 0 bases from J, with 14 bases between. CDR3 protein: CASSLEGPANYGYTF. CDR3 nucleotides: TGTGCCAGTAGCCTTGAAGGTCCCGCTAACTATGGCTACACCTTC.

The chain combines TRBV28 with TRBJ2-7; 11 bases align to TRBD1. Trimming removed 4 bases from V and 0 bases from J; junction bases left unmatched: 5. This CDR3 is built from 16 residues. In germline, CDR1 is MDHEN, CDR2 SYDVKM. CDR3 in DNA: TGTGCCAGCAGTTCTACGGGACAGGGGGACTCCTACGAGCAGTACTTC. Protein: CASSSTGQGDSYEQYF.

The chain joins TRBV5-1 to TRBJ2-3, with a possible D match to TRBD2 (7 bases). Germline CDR1 SGHRS, CDR2 YFSETQ. This CDR3 is 13 amino acids long. V was pared by 2 bases and J by 6 bases, with 10 bases between. The CDR3 loop is CASSFGGADTQYF. The CDR3 region has the DNA TGCGCCAGCAGCTTTGGGGGGGCCGATACGCAGTATTTT. Variable domain in full (rest from reference TRBV5-1 and TRBJ2-3): KAGVTQTPRYLIKTRGQQVTLSCSPISGHRSVSWYQQTPGQGLQFLFEYFSETQRNKGNFPGRFSGRQFSNSRSEMNVSTLELGDSALYLCASSFGGADTQYFGPGTRLTVL.

Turning to this clone: This CDR3 is also generated by other DNA sequences in the sample. The J gene is TRBJ2-2, the V gene TRBV15; 7 bases match TRBD2. The CDR3 has 15 amino acids. With 3 bases clipped from V and 0 bases from J, the junction kept 1 base outside the gene matches. Germline CDR1 LNHNV, CDR2 YYDKDF (reference sequence). This CDR3 is CATSRGGANTGELFF. As DNA, the CDR3 is TGTGCCACCAGCAGGGGGGGGGCGAACACCGGGGAGCTGTTTTTT. The full variable domain, with the rest looked up from reference TRBV15 and TRBJ2-2, is DAMVIQNPRYQVTQFGKPVTLSCSQTLNHNVMYWYQQKSSQAPKLLFHYYDKDFNNEADTPDNFQSRRPNTSFCFLDIRSPGLGDTAMYLCATSRGGANTGELFFGEGSRLTVL.

This clone was found a few times. This CDR3 is CSVDVPTSGSAYNEQFF. The DNA of the CDR3 is TGCAGCGTCGATGTCCCGACTAGCGGGAGTGCCTACAATGAGCAGTTCTTC. The chain joins TRBV29-1 to TRBJ2-1; 12 nucleotides agree with TRBD2. V lost 6 bases to trimming and J lost 2 bases; unmatched junction nucleotides: 11. The CDR3 consists of 17 residues. Germline lookup yields CDR1 SQVTM and CDR2 ANQGSEA.

The V gene is TRBV4-1, the J gene TRBJ1-5, with TRBD1 matching over 9 bases. In germline, CDR1 is MGHRA, CDR2 YSYEKL. V gave up 5 bases and J gave up 6 bases; unmatched junction bases: 8. CDR3 size: 15 residues. This CDR3 is CASSSSGTGSQPQHF. The CDR3 coding sequence is TGCGCCAGCAGCTCCTCCGGGACAGGGAGTCAGCCCCAGCATTTT.

V usage is TRBV6-5 and J usage is TRBJ2-1, with 10 bases matching TRBD1. The germline CDR1 and CDR2 sequences are MNHEY and SVGAGI. This CDR3 is built from 13 residues. V trimming: 6 bases; J trimming: 7 bases; junction bases outside the gene matches: 3. CDR3: CASRTGGKNEQFF. The CDR3 DNA sequence: TGTGCCAGCAGGACAGGGGGCAAAAATGAGCAGTTCTTC.

In its sample, this clone was seen a few times. The chain combines TRBV29-1 with TRBJ2-5, with 8 bases that match TRBD2. J gave up 5 bases and V 4 bases, and 3 bases lay outside the gene matches. Germline V gene data show CDR1 as SQVTM and CDR2 as ANQGSEA. The CDR3 contains 12 residues. The CDR3 DNA reads as TGCAGCGTTGCGGGGGGGCGGGAGACCCAGTACTTC. Its protein is CSVAGGRETQYF.